One sample yielded the 20 T cell receptor beta chains listed below, sequenced in a study of blood T cells in healthy people across ages. PCR was performed a second time for roughly 7 to 11 cycles using a sample-barcoded 5' primer and a J-beta primer mix. MiXCR, run by TCRdb on the 5' RACE reads, gives a single entry per CDR3 protein. The sample has over 750,000 distinct CDR3 sequences, 25% seen once. The same sample was also used in a study of T cells of mothers and their children.

Sequencing was done on a sample of blood. These receptors originate from a boy younger than 18 in good health.

The chain links TRBV7-2 to TRBJ2-3; 7 bases are a match to TRBD2. V dropped 5 bases and J dropped 2; count of bases not matched to a gene: 10. There are 16 residues in the CDR3. Germline V gives CDR1 SGHTA, CDR2 FQGNSA. DNA for the CDR3: TGTGCCAGCAGCCGGGGGGACTCCAGACACACAGATACGCAGTATTTT. Protein product: CASSRGDSRHTDTQYF. The full variable domain, rest sourced from reference TRBV7-2 and TRBJ2-3, is GAGVSQSPSNKVTEKGKDVELRCDPISGHTALYWYRQSLGQGLEFLIYFQGNSAPDKSGLPSDRFSAERTGGSVSTLTIQRTQQEDSAVYLCASSRGDSRHTDTQYFGPGTRLTVL.

This chain uses TRBV4-2 with TRBJ2-3; maybe TRBD2 (6 bases). This CDR3 has 18 amino acids. The germline V gene has CDR1 LGHNA and CDR2 YNFKEQ. Trimming shortened V by 3 bases and J by 4 bases, and 23 bases separated the two germline ends. The CDR3 loop reads CASSQEGMVSGAPDTQYF. CDR3 nucleotides: TGTGCCAGCAGCCAGGAGGGAATGGTTTCGGGAGCCCCAGATACGCAGTATTTT.

The chain employs TRBV2 and TRBJ2-7; tentatively, D is TRBD1 (6 bases). The CDR3 spans 14 residues. The germline CDR1 and CDR2 sequences are SNHLY and FYNNEI. V lost 8 bases to trimming and J lost 0 bases, with 14 bases between them. The CDR3 region has the DNA TGTGCCAGCGGAAAGGACAGATCCTCCTACGAGCAGTACTTC. This translates into CASGKDRSSYEQYF.

The chain has TRBV4-2 and TRBJ2-5; 8 nucleotides align to TRBD2. The J call could be wrong; TRBJ2-1 is a better fit for the DNA end. Germline lookup yields CDR1 LGHNA and CDR2 YNFKEQ. This CDR3 is 15 amino acids long. CDR3 sequence (DNA): TGTGCCAGCAGCCAAATCGGACTAGCCCACAATGAGCAGTTCTTC. Translating gives CASSQIGLAHNEQFF.

The rearrangement joins TRBV5-1 to TRBJ2-1; 10 bases align to TRBD1. Germline V gene sequence: CDR1 SGHRS, CDR2 YFSETQ. Germline trimming cut 3 bases from V and 6 bases from J; bases unmatched to any gene: 12. The CDR3 sequence is 17 residues long. CDR3 loop: CASSYLGGTGVGNEQFF. DNA for the CDR3: TGCGCCAGCAGCTACCTCGGCGGGACAGGGGTAGGCAATGAGCAGTTCTTC.

The chain uses TRBV2 and TRBJ1-5; no reliable D call. The CDR3 has 16 residues. V gave up 1 base and J gave up 0 bases, with 10 bases separating them. Looked up from germline, CDR1 is SNHLY and CDR2 is FYNNEI. CDR3 DNA sequence: TGTGCCAGCAGTGAAGGGCCCTGGAATAGCAATCAGCCCCAGCATTTT. This gives the protein CASSEGPWNSNQPQHF.

V gene TRBV2 combines with J gene TRBJ2-2, with a tentative D call TRBD2 (5 bases). Between the trimmed V and J ends, which lost 3 bases and 6 bases, there was a span of 11 bases. Germline CDR1 is SNHLY and CDR2 is FYNNEI. CDR3 length equals 14 residues. CDR3 in amino acids: CASSEEEVPGELFF. CDR3 coding DNA: TGTGCCAGCAGTGAGGAGGAGGTTCCCGGGGAGCTGTTTTTT.

This clonotype appeared a few times. Here the CDR3 DNA reads TGTGCCGTTCGGGCGTCGAGCACAGATACGCAGTATTTT. As protein: CAVRASSTDTQYF. The V gene is TRBV6-5, the J gene TRBJ2-3; D not resolved. Deletions cut 11 bases from V and 0 bases from J, with 12 bases between. Germline CDR1 and CDR2: MNHEY and SVGAGI. The CDR3 extends over 13 amino acids.

This sequence joins TRBV3-1 and TRBJ1-2, with D hard to call. Germline CDR1 is LGHDT and CDR2 is YNNKEL (reference sequence). The CDR3 covers 14 residues. Trimming took 2 bases from V and 3 from J, leaving 10 bases between them. CDR3 DNA sequence: TGTGCCAGCAGCCAACCGGATGATGACTATGGCTACACCTTC. Protein sequence: CASSQPDDDYGYTF.

The chain carries TRBV7-9 and TRBJ1-1; tentatively, D is TRBD1 (6 bases). V lost 7 bases to trimming and J lost 3 bases, with 12 bases between them. The CDR3 runs to 13 residues. The germline V gene encodes CDR1 SEHNR and CDR2 FQNEAQ (reference sequence). This CDR3 is CASIAGAYTEAFF. In DNA form, the CDR3 reads TGTGCCAGCATTGCAGGGGCTTACACTGAAGCTTTCTTT.

The chain combines TRBV7-8 with TRBJ1-1; TRBD1 agrees at 7 bases. The V gene's germline CDR1 is SGHVS and CDR2 FQNEAQ. The CDR3 has 14 amino acids. V dropped 3 bases and J dropped 7; count of bases not matched to a gene: 8. This CDR3 is CASSFRQGEDEAFF. As DNA, the CDR3 is TGTGCCAGCAGCTTTCGACAGGGTGAAGATGAAGCTTTCTTT.

About this clonotype itself: The junction differs from germline at one of its ends, possibly a read error. The chain links TRBV7-2 to TRBJ2-5, with TRBD2 matching 8 bases. The J call may be incorrect, as the DNA end agrees better with TRBJ2-1. The CDR3 covers 15 residues. Per germline, CDR1 SGHTA and CDR2 FQGNSA. The CDR3 coding sequence is TGTGGCAGCAGCGTGGCGGGAGGTTTCTTTAATGAGCAGTTCTTC. Translated: CGSSVAGGFFNEQFF.

This clonotype occurred a few times. The gene calls are TRBV28 and TRBJ2-5; 10 nucleotides align to TRBD1. Germline CDR1 MDHEN, CDR2 SYDVKM. Trimming took 6 bases from V and 5 from J; bases not matched to a gene: 6. The CDR3 is made up of 14 amino acids. The CDR3 DNA follows: TGTGCCAGCAGACAGACAGGGGGCTGGGAGACCCAGTACTTC. Protein sequence: CASRQTGGWETQYF.

The chain has TRBV12-3 or TRBV12-4 and TRBJ1-2, with a possible D match to TRBD1 (6 bases). Trimming removed 6 bases at V and 8 bases at J, with 19 bases between. The CDR3 length is 14 residues. CDR3 sequence (DNA): TGTGCCAGCAGCTACGGACAGATTCATGGCGGCTACACCTTC. Protein: CASSYGQIHGGYTF.

This clonotype was detected only a few times. The chain recombines TRBV27 with TRBJ1-6; D remains ambiguous. The ends were cut back, 3 bases at V and 9 bases at J, with 12 bases in the middle. Germline loops: CDR1 MNHEY, CDR2 SMNVEV (reference sequence). This CDR3 is built from 14 residues. The DNA of the CDR3 is TGTGCCAGCAGTTTGGAAGCCCGGGCTTCACCCCTCCACTTT. This translates into CASSLEARASPLHF.

This clonotype was seen a few times. This chain connects TRBV29-1 to TRBJ2-3; possibly TRBD1 or TRBD2 for D (5 bases each). The CDR3 is 13 residues long. Germline CDR1 and CDR2: SQVTM and ANQGSEA. The V and J ends lost 6 bases and 1 base respectively, with 11 bases between them. The CDR3 DNA sequence: TGCAGCGTCTCGAGGGGTGGCACAGATACGCAGTATTTT. Amino acids: CSVSRGGTDTQYF.

This clonotype appeared many times. This sequence joins TRBV4-2 and TRBJ2-5; 12 bases align to TRBD1. The end of the DNA aligns better with TRBJ2-7, so the J call may be wrong. The CDR3 covers 19 residues. Germline V lookup: CDR1 LGHNA, CDR2 YNFKEQ. CDR3 coding DNA: TGTGCCAGCAGCCCCGAAGGCGGGACAGGGGGCTACCTGACCTACGAGCAGTACTTC. This translates into CASSPEGGTGGYLTYEQYF.

The V call is TRBV6-1, the J call TRBJ1-5; possibly TRBD1 for D (5 bases). The CDR3 has 15 residues. Germline loops: CDR1 MNHNS, CDR2 SASEGT. Between the trimmed V and J ends, which lost 3 bases and 2 bases, there was a span of 11 bases. This CDR3 is CASSERGSGNQPQHF. CDR3 sequence (DNA): TGTGCCAGCAGTGAGAGGGGCAGCGGCAATCAGCCCCAGCATTTT.

The rearrangement links TRBV7-2 to TRBJ2-3; D is unresolved. There are 14 residues in the CDR3. Per germline, CDR1 SGHTA and CDR2 FQGNSA. The germline V and J ends were trimmed by 5 bases and 3 bases, with 12 bases remaining between them. CDR3 coding DNA: TGTGCCAGCAGCCTAACGACCGGAACAGATACGCAGTATTTT. Its translation is CASSLTTGTDTQYF. The complete variable domain, with remaining parts taken from reference TRBV7-2 and TRBJ2-3, reads GAGVSQSPSNKVTEKGKDVELRCDPISGHTALYWYRQSLGQGLEFLIYFQGNSAPDKSGLPSDRFSAERTGGSVSTLTIQRTQQEDSAVYLCASSLTTGTDTQYFGPGTRLTVL.

The chain employs TRBV7-3 and TRBJ2-3; D is perhaps TRBD2 (5 bases). CDR3 size: 16 residues. CDR1 and CDR2 (germline): SGHTA, FQGTGA. The ends were cut back, 5 bases at V and 1 base at J, with 16 bases in the middle. Here the CDR3 reads CASSASAARGTDTQYF. Written as DNA, the CDR3 is TGTGCCAGCAGCGCTAGTGCGGCGCGGGGCACAGATACGCAGTATTTT.